This passage covers 5 T cell receptor beta chains from one sample sequenced in a study of PD-1 blockade in classical Hodgkin lymphoma. The protocol was immunoSEQ multiplex PCR, while the TCRdb copy is restricted to in-frame clones and leaves out a portion. The sample contains some 30,000 clones, 82% of which appear only once. Time point of the sample: cycle 4 day 1 (C4D1), after about 6 weeks of nivolumab. No patient escaped relapse after autologous stem cell transplantation, and brentuximab vedotin exposure varied. The sequencing here drew on peripheral blood mononuclear cells (PBMCs), taken before the fourth cycle of nivolumab. Every receptor here comes from a human donor with classical Hodgkin lymphoma.

This rearrangement joins TRBV7-3 to TRBJ2-7; D not certain. Germline V gives CDR1 SGHTA, CDR2 FQGTGA. Trimming took 5 bases from V and 0 from J, leaving 8 bases between them. The CDR3 totals 13 residues. The CDR3 sequence is CASSPTNSYEQYF. The CDR3 coding sequence is TGTGCCAGCAGCCCGACGAACTCCTACGAGCAGTACTTC.

The chain recombines TRBV13 with TRBJ2-3, with 12 bases matching TRBD2. Germline CDR1 is PRHDT and CDR2 is FYEKMQ (reference sequence). The V segment lost 5 bases and the J segment 5 bases; nucleotides outside the gene matches: 20. The CDR3 consists of 20 residues. CDR3 DNA: TGTGCCAGCAGCATAAAAGCAACTCGCCTAGCGGGGGGGCAAGGAGATACGCAGTATTTT. Amino acid sequence: CASSIKATRLAGGQGDTQYF.

The J gene is TRBJ2-2, the V gene TRBV11-2; 7 bases align to TRBD1. This CDR3 spans 13 amino acids. The J segment lost 5 bases and the V segment lost 5 bases, leaving 2 bases of the junction unmatched. From germline, CDR1 is SGHAT and CDR2 FQNNGV. The CDR3, as DNA: TGTGCCAGCAGCGTACAGGGGACCGGGGAGCTGTTTTTT. This codes for CASSVQGTGELFF.

The chain employs TRBV10-3 and TRBJ1-1; 7 nucleotides agree with TRBD1. This CDR3 has 13 amino acids. V was pared by 10 bases and J by 1 base, with 6 bases of the junction left unmatched. The germline V gene has CDR1 ENHRY and CDR2 SYGVKD. CDR3 loop: CANRRDRNTEAFF. The DNA for the CDR3 is TGTGCCAACCGCCGGGACAGGAACACTGAAGCTTTCTTT.

The chain employs TRBV6-4 and TRBJ2-4; TRBD2 matches 8 bases. J gave up 6 bases and V 2 bases, and 3 bases lay outside the gene matches. From germline, CDR1 is MRHNA and CDR2 SNTAGT. The CDR3 is made up of 14 amino acids. The CDR3 loop is CASSDQSGGNIQYF. The CDR3 nucleotides are TGTGCCAGCAGTGACCAAAGCGGGGGAAACATTCAGTACTTC.